A selection of T cell receptor beta chains follows, all from one sample in a study of blood T cell repertoires in COVID-19. Sequencing used immunoSEQ multiplex PCR; TCRdb keeps in-frame clones, though not all of them. The top ten hold 4.5% to 5.5% of the sample, which has a few hundred thousand clones, approximately 86% seen once. Specimen: PBMCs or T cells enriched from blood (not recorded which). These receptors were obtained from a woman in her twenties or thirties who had been exposed to COVID-19. CDR3s include the opening cysteine and the closing phenylalanine or tryptophan. The order of the fields is V gene, D gene, J gene, clone size, CDR3 protein, CDR3 DNA. The D gene is left open where the match is weak. Clone size is shown for a subset of rows, as once, few, many or a class of expanded clone.

TRBV19	-	TRBJ2-2	-	CASSYQLQGHRSTYELFF	TGTGCCAGTAGCTACCAACTCCAGGGTCATAGGAGTACTTATGAGCTGTTTTTT
TRBV5-4	TRBD1	TRBJ1-2	once	CASSPRTINRGHGYTF	TGTGCCAGCAGCCCCCGTACCATTAACAGGGGGCATGGCTACACCTTC
TRBV27	-	TRBJ2-7	-	CASSLSSRGPYEQYF	TGTGCCAGCAGTTTATCATCCAGGGGCCCCTACGAGCAGTACTTC
TRBV28	TRBD1	TRBJ2-2	-	CASSIPGGRTGELFF	TGTGCCAGCAGTATACCAGGGGGCCGGACCGGGGAGCTGTTTTTT
TRBV6-5	-	TRBJ1-1	-	CAIDSSGYTRTEAFF	TGTGCCATCGATAGCTCGGGATACACCCGCACTGAAGCTTTCTTT
TRBV15	TRBD1	TRBJ2-7	-	CATSRRQGISYEQYF	TGTGCCACCAGCCGAAGACAGGGGATATCCTACGAGCAGTACTTC
TRBV5-6	TRBD1	TRBJ1-6	-	CASSLGDRERSPLHF	TGTGCCAGCAGCCTCGGGGACAGGGAACGTTCACCCCTCCACTTT
TRBV11-3	TRBD1	TRBJ1-5	-	CASSLKGTARNQPQHF	TGTGCCAGCAGCTTAAAAGGGACAGCCCGCAATCAGCCCCAGCATTTT
TRBV3-1/TRBV3-2	-	TRBJ2-7	-	CASSQADRFYEQYF	TGTGCCAGCAGCCAAGCAGACAGATTCTACGAGCAGTACTTC
TRBV5-1	-	TRBJ2-3	once	CASSAGISPDTQYF	TGCGCCAGCAGCGCCGGGATTAGCCCCGATACGCAGTATTTT
TRBV6-5	-	TRBJ1-5	-	CASRLDQPQHF	TGTGCCAGCAGGCTAGATCAGCCCCAGCATTTT
TRBV10-2	TRBD1	TRBJ2-7	-	CATAESLTGTGGSYEQYF	TGCGCCACAGCCGAGTCACTTACCGGGACAGGGGGTTCCTACGAGCAGTACTTC
TRBV2	TRBD1	TRBJ2-5	-	CASSWTGQETQYF	TGTGCCAGCAGTTGGACAGGACAAGAGACCCAGTACTTC
TRBV18	TRBD1	TRBJ1-1	-	CASSPATGTEAFF	TGTGCCAGCTCACCGGCGACAGGGACTGAAGCTTTCTTT
TRBV29-1	-	TRBJ1-5	-	CSASGGSNQPQHF	TGCAGCGCCTCGGGGGGAAGCAATCAGCCCCAGCATTTT
TRBV9	TRBD2	TRBJ2-2	-	CASSSGLAPRSNTGELFF	TGTGCCAGCAGCTCGGGACTAGCGCCCCGTTCGAACACCGGGGAGCTGTTTTTT
TRBV3-1/TRBV3-2	-	TRBJ2-7	-	CASSQGGRGQYF	TGTGCCAGCAGCCAAGGGGGAAGGGGGCAGTACTTC
TRBV18	-	TRBJ1-1	-	CASSPRTENTEAFF	TGTGCCAGCTCACCACGGACAGAGAACACTGAAGCTTTCTTT
TRBV24-1	-	TRBJ1-2	few	CATSGGKEARGYTF	TGTGCCACCAGTGGAGGGAAGGAAGCGCGGGGCTACACCTTC
TRBV21-1	-	TRBJ2-7	-	CASSKGRQGREQYF	TGTGCCAGCAGCAAAGGTAGGCAGGGGCGCGAGCAGTACTTC
TRBV7-8	-	TRBJ1-4	-	CASSLGGPNEKLFF	TGTGCCAGCAGCTTAGGGGGGCCTAATGAAAAACTGTTTTTT
TRBV28	-	TRBJ1-6	-	CASRGRSKDSPLHF	TGTGCCTCCAGGGGAAGGTCGAAGGATTCACCCCTCCACTTT
TRBV7-9	TRBD2	TRBJ2-4	-	CASSLATGGKNIQYF	TGTGCCAGCAGCCTAGCCACCGGGGGGAAAAACATTCAGTACTTC
TRBV5-1	-	TRBJ2-4	-	CASSLGQARPMGIQYF	TGCGCCAGCAGCTTGGGTCAGGCTCGGCCGATGGGCATTCAGTACTTC
TRBV5-1	-	TRBJ1-5	few	CASSFGQGDQPQHF	TGCGCCAGCAGCTTCGGCCAGGGTGATCAGCCCCAGCATTTT
TRBV24-1	-	TRBJ1-1	-	CATQGPNTEAFF	TGTGCCACCCAGGGGCCGAACACTGAAGCTTTCTTT
TRBV14	-	TRBJ1-6	once	CASSQVLGNSPLHF	TGTGCCAGCAGCCAGGTTCTAGGAAATTCACCCCTCCACTTT
TRBV6-1	-	TRBJ2-1	-	CASSDQSAAGFGHNEQFF	TGTGCCAGCAGTGATCAGTCGGCGGCGGGGTTTGGTCACAATGAGCAGTTCTTC
TRBV3-1/TRBV3-2	TRBD2	TRBJ2-5	once	CASSQMAGGRETQYF	TGTGCCAGCAGCCAAATGGCGGGGGGCCGGGAGACCCAGTACTTC
TRBV10-1	TRBD1	TRBJ2-3	-	CASSGRTGIDTDTQYF	TGCGCCAGCAGTGGGAGGACAGGCATTGACACAGATACGCAGTATTTT
TRBV25-1	TRBD1	TRBJ1-6	-	CANIPGQWYSPLHF	TGTGCCAACATCCCGGGACAGTGGTATTCACCCCTCCACTTT
TRBV29-1	-	TRBJ1-1	-	CSVDATENTEAFF	TGCAGCGTTGATGCGACAGAGAACACTGAAGCTTTCTTT
TRBV6-5	-	TRBJ1-2	-	CASTYHSGSYYGYTF	TGTGCCAGCACCTACCATTCCGGGAGCTACTATGGCTACACCTTC
TRBV25-1	-	TRBJ1-2	-	CATGGGQGHGYTF	TGTGCCACAGGTGGAGGGCAGGGTCACGGCTACACCTTC
TRBV6-6	-	TRBJ2-7	once	CASSYATGTYEQYF	TGTGCCAGCAGTTACGCGACAGGAACCTACGAGCAGTACTTC
TRBV11-2	TRBD1	TRBJ2-3	-	CASSLTGGRADTQYF	TGTGCCAGCAGCTTAACAGGGGGTCGGGCAGATACGCAGTATTTT
TRBV5-1	-	TRBJ1-1	-	CASSLITANTEAFF	TGCGCCAGCAGCTTGATAACAGCTAACACTGAAGCTTTCTTT
TRBV5-1	TRBD1	TRBJ1-1	-	CASSRDRGMDTEAFF	TGCGCCAGCAGTCGGGACAGGGGTATGGACACTGAAGCTTTCTTT
TRBV2	-	TRBJ2-5	-	CASSLDSLGETQYF	TGTGCCAGCAGCCTGGACAGCCTAGGGGAGACCCAGTACTTC
TRBV9	-	TRBJ2-2	-	CASSVAGSNTGELFF	TGTGCCAGCAGCGTAGCGGGGAGTAACACCGGGGAGCTGTTTTTT
TRBV11-2	TRBD1	TRBJ1-4	-	CASSSGTGVEKLFF	TGTGCCAGCAGCTCGGGGACAGGGGTTGAAAAACTGTTTTTT
TRBV7-8	-	TRBJ2-5	once	CASSLASTFPETQYF	TGTGCCAGCAGCTTAGCGTCTACCTTCCCAGAGACCCAGTACTTC
TRBV11-2	TRBD1	TRBJ2-1	-	CASSLDRVLQFF	TGTGCCAGCAGCTTGGACAGGGTACTGCAGTTCTTC
TRBV28	TRBD1	TRBJ1-2	-	CASSNRDRPHGYTF	TGTGCCAGCAGTAACCGGGACAGGCCGCATGGCTACACCTTC
TRBV27	-	TRBJ2-1	-	CASSFGAANEQFF	TGTGCCAGCAGTTTTGGGGCAGCCAATGAGCAGTTCTTC
TRBV29-1	-	TRBJ1-2	-	CSVEDKPYGYTF	TGCAGCGTTGAGGACAAGCCTTATGGCTACACCTTC
TRBV15	TRBD1	TRBJ1-1	-	CATSRGQGTANTEAFF	TGTGCCACCAGCAGAGGACAGGGAACTGCTAACACTGAAGCTTTCTTT
TRBV5-4	TRBD1	TRBJ2-5	-	CASSLEGTGVQETQYF	TGTGCCAGCAGCTTGGAGGGGACAGGGGTTCAAGAGACCCAGTACTTC
TRBV16	-	TRBJ1-5	-	CASSQSGEGPQHF	TGTGCCAGCAGCCAATCGGGCGAGGGGCCCCAGCATTTT
TRBV11-2	TRBD1	TRBJ1-4	-	CASSSEIRQGGNEKLFF	TGTGCCAGCAGCTCCGAGATCAGACAGGGAGGTAATGAAAAACTGTTTTTT
TRBV19	TRBD1	TRBJ1-1	-	CASSIKGQGHRTTEAFF	TGTGCCAGTAGTATAAAGGGACAGGGGCATAGAACGACTGAAGCTTTCTTT
TRBV19	-	TRBJ1-6	-	CAVGATGLGNSPLHF	TGTGCCGTTGGGGCCACAGGGTTGGGTAATTCACCCCTCCACTTT
TRBV4-1	-	TRBJ1-1	-	CASSQKGEVEAFF	TGCGCCAGCAGCCAAAAAGGGGAAGTTGAAGCTTTCTTT
TRBV29-1	TRBD1	TRBJ2-7	-	CSVSDRGVSYEQYF	TGCAGCGTGTCGGACAGGGGAGTTTCTTACGAGCAGTACTTC